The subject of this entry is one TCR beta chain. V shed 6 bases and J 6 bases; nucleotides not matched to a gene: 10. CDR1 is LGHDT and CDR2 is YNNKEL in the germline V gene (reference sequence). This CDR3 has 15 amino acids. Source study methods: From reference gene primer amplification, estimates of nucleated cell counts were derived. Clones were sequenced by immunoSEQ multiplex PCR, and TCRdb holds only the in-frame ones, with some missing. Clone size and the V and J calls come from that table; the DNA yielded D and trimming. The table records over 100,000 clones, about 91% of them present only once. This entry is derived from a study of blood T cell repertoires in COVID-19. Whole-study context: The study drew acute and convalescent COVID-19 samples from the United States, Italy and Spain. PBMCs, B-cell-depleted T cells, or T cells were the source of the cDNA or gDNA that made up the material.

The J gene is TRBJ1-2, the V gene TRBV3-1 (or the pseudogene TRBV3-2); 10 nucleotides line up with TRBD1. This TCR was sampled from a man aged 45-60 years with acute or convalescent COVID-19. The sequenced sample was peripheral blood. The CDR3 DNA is TGTGCCAGCAGGTACTCGGGACAGGGGATCCATGGCTACACCTTC. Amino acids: CASRYSGQGIHGYTF.